The source of this T cell receptor (beta chain) is a study of T cell responses to AZD1222 COVID-19 vaccine. Overall study: Whether given at about 4 or about 12 weeks, second doses were pooled.

Comments on this clone: Its cognate antigen is unknown.

Sequencing was performed with immunoSEQ multiplex PCR; in TCRdb, only in-frame clones are kept and a portion is missing. The sample records about 120,000 clones, about 83% being singletons. Notes on the study in general: Rises in breadth and depth of Spike-specific TCRs came after two AZD1222 doses. Clonal diversity may have been underestimated in mostly white British donors. Researchers took repertoire samples only after the peak T cell response had come.

Germline V gene sequence: CDR1 SGHAT, CDR2 FQNNGV. This CDR3 is built from 16 residues. V was shortened by 1 base and J by 4 bases, with 11 bases between the two germline ends. Specimen: peripheral blood, collected on day 0 of AZD1222 vaccination. This rearrangement joins TRBV11-2 to TRBJ2-6; no reliable D call. The source of this sequence is an adult in good health. CDR3 DNA: TGTGCCAGCAGCTTAGGAAGATCGTGGGGGGCCAACGTCCTGACTTTC. This codes for CASSLGRSWGANVLTF.